Below, one T cell receptor (beta chain) is given with its context. These data come from a study of blood T cell repertoires in COVID-19. Overall study: Some COVID-19 samples were acute and others convalescent; all came from the United States, Italy and Spain. PBMCs, B-cell-depleted T cells, or T cells provided the cDNA or gDNA that made up the material.

Seattle patient enrollment occurred during active infection, with longitudinal follow-up thereafter. Study processing details: For nucleated cells, counts were estimated from reference gene primer amplification. The protocol was immunoSEQ multiplex PCR, while the TCRdb copy is restricted to in-frame clones and leaves out a portion. Clone size and the V and J calls come from that table; the DNA yielded D and trimming. The repertoire includes 250,000 or so clones, around 87% of them detected once, and approximately 5.1% sits in the top ten. CDR1 and CDR2 (germline): MDHEN, SYDVKM. V was cut by 5 bases and J by 0 bases, with 19 bases left in between. The CDR3 loop spans 17 amino acids.

The sequence derives from a woman aged 60-75 years with COVID-19, enrolled during active disease. The sample taken for sequencing was peripheral blood. The chain carries TRBV28 and TRBJ2-5; a weak D match, TRBD1 (6 bases). Here the CDR3 reads CASSLLGRGSYQETQYF. CDR3 DNA sequence: TGTGCCAGCAGTCTTCTAGGTAGGGGGTCGTACCAAGAGACCCAGTACTTC.